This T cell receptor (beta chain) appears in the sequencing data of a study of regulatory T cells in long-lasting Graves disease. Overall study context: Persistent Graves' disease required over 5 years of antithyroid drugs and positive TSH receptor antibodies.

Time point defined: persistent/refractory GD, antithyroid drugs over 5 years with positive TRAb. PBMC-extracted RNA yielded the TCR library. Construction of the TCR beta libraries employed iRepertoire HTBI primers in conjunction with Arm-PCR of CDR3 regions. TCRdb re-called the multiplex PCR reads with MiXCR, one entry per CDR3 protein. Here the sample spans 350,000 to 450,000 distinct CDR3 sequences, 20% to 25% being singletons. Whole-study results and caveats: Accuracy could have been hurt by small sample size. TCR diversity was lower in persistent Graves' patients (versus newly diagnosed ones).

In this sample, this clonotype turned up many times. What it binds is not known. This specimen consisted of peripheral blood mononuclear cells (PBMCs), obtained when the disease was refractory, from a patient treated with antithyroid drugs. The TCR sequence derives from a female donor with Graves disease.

The chain's CDR3 is CSVERANVLTF. CDR3 DNA: TGCAGCGTTGAGAGGGCCAACGTCCTGACTTTC. This chain connects TRBV29-1 to TRBJ2-6, with D unclear. From germline, CDR1 is SQVTM and CDR2 ANQGSEA. There are 11 residues in the CDR3. V was trimmed by 3 bases and J by 5 bases, leaving 2 bases between them.